Listed below are T cell receptor beta chains from one sample, sequenced in a study of PD-L1 blockade in urothelial cancer. The table came from immunoSEQ multiplex PCR; TCRdb's copy has only in-frame clones and leaves some out. The sample lists about 79,000 clones, around 85% occurring once. Sample: PBMCs, taken around atezolizumab (anti-PD-L1) treatment. The receptors come from a man aged 55 to 70 with urothelial cancer. Both conserved end residues are part of each CDR3. Fields, in order: J gene, clone size, V gene, D gene, CDR3 DNA, CDR3 protein. D genes are given only for firm matches. Rows give clone size only sometimes, using once, few, many, or a class for an expanded clone.

j_gene: TRBJ2-7
abundance: NA
v_gene: TRBV7-9
d_gene: NA
CDR3nt: TGTGCCAGCAGCTTGACAGGCGACGAGCAGTACTTC
CDR3aa: CASSLTGDEQYF

j_gene: TRBJ1-1
abundance: NA
v_gene: TRBV30
d_gene: NA
CDR3nt: TGTGCCTGGAGTGCGGGTTACAACACTGAAGCTTTCTTT
CDR3aa: CAWSAGYNTEAFF

j_gene: TRBJ2-3
abundance: NA
v_gene: TRBV7-2
d_gene: NA
CDR3nt: TGTGCCAGCAGCCGGGGTCTAAGCACAGATACGCAGTATTTT
CDR3aa: CASSRGLSTDTQYF

j_gene: TRBJ1-1
abundance: NA
v_gene: TRBV5-1
d_gene: NA
CDR3nt: TGCGCCAGCAGCCCGGGGAGGGCCACTGAAGCTTTCTTT
CDR3aa: CASSPGRATEAFF

j_gene: TRBJ2-5
abundance: NA
v_gene: TRBV27
d_gene: TRBD2
CDR3nt: TGTGCCAGCAGTTTACGGACTAGCGGGGGGCACCAAGAGACCCAGTACTTC
CDR3aa: CASSLRTSGGHQETQYF

j_gene: TRBJ1-1
abundance: NA
v_gene: TRBV10-3
d_gene: NA
CDR3nt: TGTGCCATCGGAGAGAGGGAGCTTACTGAAGCTTTCTTT
CDR3aa: CAIGERELTEAFF

j_gene: TRBJ1-2
abundance: NA
v_gene: TRBV7-9
d_gene: TRBD1
CDR3nt: TGTGCCAGCAGCCTTGGGGACAGGAGGAACTATGGCTACACCTTC
CDR3aa: CASSLGDRRNYGYTF

j_gene: TRBJ1-4
abundance: NA
v_gene: TRBV4-1
d_gene: NA
CDR3nt: TGCGCCAGCAGCCAAGACAGCTTCAGTTCAGGAACAACAACTAATGAAAAACTGTTTTTT
CDR3aa: CASSQDSFSSGTTTNEKLFF

j_gene: TRBJ2-4
abundance: NA
v_gene: TRBV7-2
d_gene: TRBD1
CDR3nt: TGTGCCAGCAGCGAAGGGACAGTTGGCATTCAGTACTTC
CDR3aa: CASSEGTVGIQYF

j_gene: TRBJ2-7
abundance: once
v_gene: TRBV15
d_gene: TRBD2
CDR3nt: TGTGCCACCAGCAGAGTGGGCGGGGGGGCCCACGAGCAGTACTTC
CDR3aa: CATSRVGGGAHEQYF

j_gene: TRBJ1-2
abundance: once
v_gene: TRBV2
d_gene: NA
CDR3nt: TGTGCCAGCACCGGGGATGTTGCTGGCTACACCTTC
CDR3aa: CASTGDVAGYTF

j_gene: TRBJ1-2
abundance: few
v_gene: TRBV7-9
d_gene: NA
CDR3nt: TGTGCCAGCAGTTCCAGTGGACAGAGCTATGGCTACACCTTC
CDR3aa: CASSSSGQSYGYTF

j_gene: TRBJ2-1
abundance: NA
v_gene: TRBV7-3
d_gene: NA
CDR3nt: TGTGCCAGCAGTTTACTAGGCGGGGGCCCCTACAATGAGCAGTTCTTC
CDR3aa: CASSLLGGGPYNEQFF

j_gene: TRBJ2-2
abundance: NA
v_gene: TRBV11-2
d_gene: NA
CDR3nt: TGTGCCAGCAGCTTCCTCCAGGGGGAGGCCGGGGAGCTGTTTTTT
CDR3aa: CASSFLQGEAGELFF

j_gene: TRBJ2-2
abundance: NA
v_gene: TRBV7-3
d_gene: NA
CDR3nt: TGTGCCAGCAGAGGGGGCGCGGGAAACACCGGGGAGCTGTTTTTT
CDR3aa: CASRGGAGNTGELFF

j_gene: TRBJ1-5
abundance: NA
v_gene: TRBV28
d_gene: TRBD1
CDR3nt: TGTGCCAGTTGTGACAGGGCTCCTCAGCCCCAGCATTTT
CDR3aa: CASCDRAPQPQHF

j_gene: TRBJ2-7
abundance: NA
v_gene: TRBV11-2
d_gene: NA
CDR3nt: TGTGCCAGCAGCCCCCGAGGGGGGGAACAATACGAGCAGTACTTC
CDR3aa: CASSPRGGEQYEQYF

j_gene: TRBJ1-5
abundance: NA
v_gene: TRBV2
d_gene: TRBD1
CDR3nt: TGTGCCAGCAGAATGACAGGGTCGAACAATCAGCCCCAGCATTTT
CDR3aa: CASRMTGSNNQPQHF

j_gene: TRBJ1-4
abundance: NA
v_gene: TRBV6-5
d_gene: TRBD1
CDR3nt: TGTGCCAGCAGTTCTACCGGGACAGGGAGTAATGAAAAACTGTTTTTT
CDR3aa: CASSSTGTGSNEKLFF

j_gene: TRBJ1-6
abundance: few
v_gene: TRBV30
d_gene: NA
CDR3nt: TGTGCCTGGGGGACAAGGAGGTATTCACCCCTCCACTTT
CDR3aa: CAWGTRRYSPLHF

j_gene: TRBJ2-5
abundance: NA
v_gene: TRBV5-1
d_gene: TRBD1
CDR3nt: TGCGCCAGCAGCAACCGGGACAGGGGTAGTTGGGAGACCCAGTACTTC
CDR3aa: CASSNRDRGSWETQYF

j_gene: TRBJ1-6
abundance: NA
v_gene: TRBV11-3
d_gene: NA
CDR3nt: TGTGCCAGCACCGGGACAAAGTATAATTCACCCCTCCACTTT
CDR3aa: CASTGTKYNSPLHF

j_gene: TRBJ2-2
abundance: NA
v_gene: TRBV19
d_gene: TRBD1
CDR3nt: TGTGCCAGTAGTATAGGGGGACAGTCCACCGGGGAGCTGTTTTTT
CDR3aa: CASSIGGQSTGELFF

j_gene: TRBJ2-7
abundance: few
v_gene: TRBV4-2
d_gene: TRBD1
CDR3nt: TGTGCCAGCAGCCTCGTGCGGGGACAGGGGGCCTACGAGCAGTACTTC
CDR3aa: CASSLVRGQGAYEQYF

j_gene: TRBJ2-2
abundance: NA
v_gene: TRBV28
d_gene: NA
CDR3nt: TGTGCCAGCAGTTTATTAGACGGAGGGGACACCGGGGAGCTGTTTTTT
CDR3aa: CASSLLDGGDTGELFF

j_gene: TRBJ1-2
abundance: NA
v_gene: TRBV11-2
d_gene: NA
CDR3nt: TGTGCCAGCAGCTTACAACAGGGAAGTGGCTACACCTTC
CDR3aa: CASSLQQGSGYTF

j_gene: TRBJ1-1
abundance: NA
v_gene: TRBV28
d_gene: NA
CDR3nt: TGTGCCAGCAGTTTCCGGGGCAGCGGAGGGACTGAAGCTTTCTTT
CDR3aa: CASSFRGSGGTEAFF

j_gene: TRBJ2-5
abundance: once
v_gene: TRBV18
d_gene: TRBD1
CDR3nt: TGTGCCAGCTCCCCCACAGGGGGCGAAGAGGAGACCCAGTACTTC
CDR3aa: CASSPTGGEEETQYF

j_gene: TRBJ2-5
abundance: once
v_gene: TRBV7-8
d_gene: TRBD2
CDR3nt: TGTGCCAGCAGCTTCTTCGCGGGGGGACAAGAGACCCAGTACTTC
CDR3aa: CASSFFAGGQETQYF

j_gene: TRBJ2-3
abundance: few
v_gene: TRBV5-1
d_gene: TRBD1
CDR3nt: TGCGCCAGCAGCCGGCCGACAGGGGGTAATAGGGTTTCAGATACGCAGTATTTT
CDR3aa: CASSRPTGGNRVSDTQYF

j_gene: TRBJ2-7
abundance: NA
v_gene: TRBV6-5
d_gene: TRBD2
CDR3nt: TGTGCCAGCAGTTCCCCTACTAGCGGATCCTACGAGCAGTACTTC
CDR3aa: CASSSPTSGSYEQYF

j_gene: TRBJ2-4
abundance: NA
v_gene: TRBV7-9
d_gene: NA
CDR3nt: TGTGCCAGCAGGGATCACACAGGGTTGACCAAAAACATTCAGTACTTC
CDR3aa: CASRDHTGLTKNIQYF